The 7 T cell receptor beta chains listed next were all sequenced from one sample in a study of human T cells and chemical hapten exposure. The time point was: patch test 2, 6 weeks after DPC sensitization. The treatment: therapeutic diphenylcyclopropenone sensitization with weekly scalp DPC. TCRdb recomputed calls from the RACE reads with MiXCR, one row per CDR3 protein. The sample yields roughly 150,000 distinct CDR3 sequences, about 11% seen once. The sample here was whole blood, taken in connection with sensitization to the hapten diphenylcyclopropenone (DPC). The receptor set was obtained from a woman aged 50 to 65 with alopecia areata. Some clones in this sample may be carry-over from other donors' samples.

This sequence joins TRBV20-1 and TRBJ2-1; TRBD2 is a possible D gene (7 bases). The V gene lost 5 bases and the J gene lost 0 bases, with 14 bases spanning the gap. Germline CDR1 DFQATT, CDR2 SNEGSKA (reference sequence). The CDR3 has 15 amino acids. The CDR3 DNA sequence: TGCAGTGCTGGGACAAGCGGGGTCTCCTACAATGAGCAGTTCTTC. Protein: CSAGTSGVSYNEQFF.

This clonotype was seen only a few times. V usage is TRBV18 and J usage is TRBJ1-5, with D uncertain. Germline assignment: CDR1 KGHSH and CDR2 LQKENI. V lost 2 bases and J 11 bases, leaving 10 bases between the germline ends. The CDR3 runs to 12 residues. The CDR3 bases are TGTGCCAGCTCACCAACCCCCGGGGCCCAGCATTTT. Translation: CASSPTPGAQHF.

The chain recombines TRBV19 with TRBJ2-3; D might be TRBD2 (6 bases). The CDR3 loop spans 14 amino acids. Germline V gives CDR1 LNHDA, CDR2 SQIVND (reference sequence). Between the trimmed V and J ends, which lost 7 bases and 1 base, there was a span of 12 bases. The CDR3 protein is CASMKRAGTDTQYF. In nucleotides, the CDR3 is TGTGCCAGTATGAAGCGGGCGGGCACAGATACGCAGTATTTT.

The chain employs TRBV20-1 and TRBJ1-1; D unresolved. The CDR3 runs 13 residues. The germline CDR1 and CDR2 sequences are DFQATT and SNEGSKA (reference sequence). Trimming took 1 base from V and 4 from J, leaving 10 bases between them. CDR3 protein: CSARGVGGTEAFF. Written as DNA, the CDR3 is TGCAGTGCTAGAGGTGTGGGCGGCACTGAAGCTTTCTTT.

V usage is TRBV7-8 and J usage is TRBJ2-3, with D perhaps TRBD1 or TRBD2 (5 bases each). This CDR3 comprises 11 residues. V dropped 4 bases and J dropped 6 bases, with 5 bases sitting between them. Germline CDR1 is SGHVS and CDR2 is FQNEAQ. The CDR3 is CASSWGDTQYF. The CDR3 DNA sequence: TGTGCCAGCAGCTGGGGGGATACGCAGTATTTT.

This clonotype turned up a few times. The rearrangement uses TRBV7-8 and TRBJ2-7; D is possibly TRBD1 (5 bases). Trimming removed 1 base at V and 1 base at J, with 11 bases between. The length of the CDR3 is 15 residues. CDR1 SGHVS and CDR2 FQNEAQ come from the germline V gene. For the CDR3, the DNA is TGTGCCAGCAGCTTAGACAGGCATCATTCCTACGAGCAGTACTTC. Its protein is CASSLDRHHSYEQYF.

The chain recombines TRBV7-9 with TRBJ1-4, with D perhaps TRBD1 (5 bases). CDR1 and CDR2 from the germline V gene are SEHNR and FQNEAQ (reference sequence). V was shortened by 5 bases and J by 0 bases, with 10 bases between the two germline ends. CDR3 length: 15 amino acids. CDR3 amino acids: CASSPGATTNEKLFF. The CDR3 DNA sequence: TGTGCCAGCAGCCCCGGGGCCACAACTAATGAAAAACTGTTTTTT.